These 19 T cell receptor beta chains came from one sample sequenced in a study of blood T cell repertoires in COVID-19. Sequencing was performed with immunoSEQ multiplex PCR; in TCRdb, only in-frame clones are kept and a portion is missing. This sample has around 190,000 clones; about 83% occur once, and the top ten carry 3% to 3.5%. The specimen was PBMCs or T cells enriched from blood (not recorded which). These receptors were taken from a woman aged 25 to 39 who had been exposed to COVID-19.

The chain links TRBV18 to TRBJ2-7, with 8 bases identical to TRBD1. CDR3 length: 15 residues. J gave up 0 bases and V 4 bases, and 5 bases lay outside the gene matches. CDR1 KGHSH and CDR2 LQKENI come from the germline V gene. CDR3 residues: CASSQTGESSYEQYF. The DNA for the CDR3 is TGTGCCAGCTCACAGACAGGGGAATCCTCCTACGAGCAGTACTTC.

V is TRBV27 and J is TRBJ2-7, with TRBD1 identical over 8 bases. Per the germline V gene, CDR1 is MNHEY and CDR2 is SMNVEV (reference sequence). V dropped 10 bases and J dropped 2; count of bases not matched to a gene: 13. The CDR3 consists of 15 residues. CDR3 coding DNA: TGTGCCATTCGACCAAGGACAGGGAGCACCTACGAGCAGTACTTC. Encoded protein: CAIRPRTGSTYEQYF.

The chain combines TRBV5-1 with TRBJ1-3, with 9 bases fitting TRBD1. V was clipped by 4 bases and J by 0 bases; unmatched bases: 5. CDR3 length: 16 amino acids. CDR1 and CDR2 (germline): SGHRS, YFSETQ. The CDR3 loop is CASSGTGRSSGNTIYF. Here the CDR3 DNA reads TGCGCCAGCAGCGGGACAGGGAGAAGCTCTGGAAACACCATATATTTT.

This chain links TRBV30 with TRBJ1-6; the D gene is possibly TRBD1 (5 bases). Trimming pared 0 bases from V and 12 bases from J, leaving 12 bases between. Germline V gives CDR1 GTSNPN, CDR2 SVGIG (reference sequence). The CDR3 is 13 amino acids. The CDR3 here is CAWSVLGGGPLHF. The CDR3 nucleotides read TGTGCCTGGAGTGTACTGGGGGGAGGACCCCTCCACTTT.

This chain uses TRBV5-1 with TRBJ2-7, with 7 bases lining up with TRBD1. V lost 0 bases and J lost 3; bases outside the gene matches: 9. The germline V gene encodes CDR1 SGHRS and CDR2 YFSETQ. The length of the CDR3 is 16 residues. CDR3 in amino acids: CASSLDGQDQHYEQYF. The CDR3 DNA is TGCGCCAGCAGCTTGGATGGACAGGACCAGCACTACGAGCAGTACTTC.

The chain couples TRBV14 to TRBJ2-7, with a weak D call TRBD1 (6 bases). CDR1 is SGHDN, CDR2 FVKESK, per germline. The CDR3 has 15 residues. Deletions cut 0 bases from V and 2 bases from J, with 11 bases between. CDR3 DNA sequence: TGTGCCAGCAGCCAAGAACAGGGTACTGCCTACGAGCAGTACTTC. Translating gives CASSQEQGTAYEQYF.

Only one count was recorded for this clone. The chain links TRBV15 to TRBJ1-2; the match to TRBD1 covers 7 bases. The germline V gene encodes CDR1 LNHNV and CDR2 YYDKDF (reference sequence). This CDR3 spans 18 amino acids. The trim removed 5 bases at V and 5 bases at J, leaving 20 bases unmatched. The CDR3, as DNA: TGTGCCACCAGCGGCCGGAGACAGGGAGGAAGGGCCCGTTATGGCTACACCTTC. Translation gives CATSGRRQGGRARYGYTF.

V is TRBV27 and J is TRBJ2-1, with TRBD2 matching 10 bases. CDR3 size: 16 residues. The germline CDR1 and CDR2 sequences are MNHEY and SMNVEV (reference sequence). J was trimmed by 4 bases and V by 1 base; bases with no gene match: 4. The CDR3 DNA reads TGTGCCAGCAGTTTATTTGCTAGCGGGGGTTACAATGAGCAGTTCTTC. This translates into CASSLFASGGYNEQFF.

This clone appeared once. This chain links TRBV19 with TRBJ2-3; a weak D match, TRBD2 (6 bases). CDR3 size: 16 residues. Trimming took off 3 bases at V and 0 bases at J, with 13 bases between the two ends. The germline V gene has CDR1 LNHDA and CDR2 SQIVND (reference sequence). This CDR3 reads CASSMGSGLSTDTQYF. The CDR3 nucleotides are TGTGCCAGTAGTATGGGAAGCGGGTTAAGCACAGATACGCAGTATTTT.

The gene calls are TRBV7-2 and TRBJ1-1; no reliable D call. CDR1 and CDR2 from the germline V gene are SGHTA and FQGNSA. This CDR3 spans 13 amino acids. The V and J ends lost 3 bases and 7 bases respectively, with 12 bases between them. In nucleotides, the CDR3 is TGTGCCAGCAGCTTTGGCGGGTACGGTGAAGCTTTCTTT. The encoded protein is CASSFGGYGEAFF. The variable domain in full, with the rest retrieved from reference TRBV7-2 and TRBJ1-1, is GAGVSQSPSNKVTEKGKDVELRCDPISGHTALYWYRQSLGQGLEFLIYFQGNSAPDKSGLPSDRFSAERTGGSVSTLTIQRTQQEDSAVYLCASSFGGYGEAFFGQGTRLTVV.

The CDR3 sequence: CAWSVLNYGYTF. The CDR3, as DNA: TGTGCCTGGAGTGTCTTGAACTATGGCTACACCTTC. The rearrangement joins TRBV30 to TRBJ1-2, with D unclear. The length of the CDR3 is 12 residues. V lost 0 bases and J lost 2, with 4 bases in between. Germline CDR1 GTSNPN, CDR2 SVGIG (reference sequence).

This clone was seen only once. The chain combines TRBV10-3 with TRBJ2-7; the match to TRBD1 covers 11 bases. This CDR3 has 14 amino acids. Germline values: CDR1 ENHRY, CDR2 SYGVKD. The V and J ends lost 6 bases and 7 bases, in that order; junction bases with no gene match: 8. Here the CDR3 reads CAIRGGQGAEEQYF. In DNA, the CDR3 is TGTGCCATCAGGGGAGGACAGGGGGCAGAAGAGCAGTACTTC.

The chain recombines TRBV6-1 with TRBJ2-5; 7 bases are shared with TRBD2. This CDR3 spans 14 amino acids. After removal of 5 bases from V and 2 bases from J, the junction contained 5 bases not matched to a gene. Germline values: CDR1 MNHNS, CDR2 SASEGT. The CDR3 DNA sequence: TGTGCCAGCAGTATCACGGGGGGTCAAGAGACCCAGTACTTC. Encoded protein: CASSITGGQETQYF.

This chain links TRBV4-1 with TRBJ2-7; 9 nucleotides match TRBD2. Germline-derived CDR1 and CDR2 are MGHRA and YSYEKL. With 1 base clipped from V and 5 bases from J, the junction kept 9 bases outside the gene matches. The CDR3 has 16 residues. As DNA, the CDR3 is TGCGCCAGCAGCCAAGGCCAGCGGGGGGCTGTTGACGAGCAGTACTTC. It is translated as CASSQGQRGAVDEQYF.

This sequence joins TRBV5-4 and TRBJ1-1; 9 bases match TRBD1. The CDR3 runs to 14 residues. V was pared by 5 bases and J by 10 bases, with 12 bases of the junction left unmatched. Germline V gene data show CDR1 as SGHNT and CDR2 as YYREEE (reference sequence). The DNA for the CDR3 is TGTGCCAGCAGTTTTTCCGGGACAGGGTCTGGAGCTTTCTTT. Translating it yields CASSFSGTGSGAFF.

As to this clone: The same CDR3 arises from other DNA sequences in this sample as well. The rearrangement uses TRBV5-6 and TRBJ2-3, with D unclear. Germline loops: CDR1 SGHDT, CDR2 YYEEEE. Trimming stripped 2 bases from V and 3 bases from J, with 7 bases between. The CDR3 extends over 13 amino acids. CDR3 nucleotide sequence: TGTGCCAGCAGCTTTTTAGTGACAGATACGCAGTATTTT. This translates into CASSFLVTDTQYF.

This chain joins TRBV18 and TRBJ1-3; D possibly corresponds to TRBD1 (6 bases). This CDR3 comprises 17 residues. CDR1 and CDR2 from the germline V gene are KGHSH and LQKENI. V was clipped by 0 bases and J by 2 bases, with 14 bases between them. The CDR3 DNA reads as TGTGCCAGCTCACCACCTATACAGGGCTTCACTGGAAACACCATATATTTT. Residues: CASSPPIQGFTGNTIYF.

The CDR3 nucleotides read TGCGCCAGCAGCTTGGCCCCGACAGGGAGGTATGGCTACACCTTC. Residues: CASSLAPTGRYGYTF. The chain employs TRBV5-1 and TRBJ1-2; 7 bases fit TRBD1. CDR1 and CDR2 (germline): SGHRS, YFSETQ. This CDR3 comprises 15 residues. V dropped 0 bases and J dropped 5; count of bases not matched to a gene: 7. Full variable domain (outside the CDR3, taken from reference TRBV5-1 and TRBJ1-2): KAGVTQTPRYLIKTRGQQVTLSCSPISGHRSVSWYQQTPGQGLQFLFEYFSETQRNKGNFPGRFSGRQFSNSRSEMNVSTLELGDSALYLCASSLAPTGRYGYTFGSGTRLTVV.

This clone was counted a few times. The chain employs TRBV27 and TRBJ2-7; D is perhaps TRBD1 (6 bases). The V end was cut by 2 bases, the J end by 3 bases, with 20 bases between. The CDR3 contains 17 residues. The germline V gene has CDR1 MNHEY and CDR2 SMNVEV (reference sequence). The CDR3 DNA follows: TGTGCCAGCAGTTTAAGGGCAGGGGCCGGCAGAATCTACGAGCAGTACTTC. Amino acid sequence: CASSLRAGAGRIYEQYF.